Shown below are 32 T cell receptor beta chains from a single sample sequenced in a study of identical twins. TCRdb used MiXCR to reprocess the 5' RACE reads, holding one entry per CDR3 protein. Altogether 1.5 million to 2 million distinct CDR3 sequences are present, about 31% being singletons, with the ten largest covering approximately 0.29%. Material: cord blood. The source is a newborn girl in good health.

A few counts support this clonotype. This chain uses TRBV5-1 with TRBJ1-3; D gene uncertain. Germline V gene lookup returns CDR1 SGHRS and CDR2 YFSETQ. Trimming took 6 bases from V and 0 from J, leaving 19 bases between them. CDR3 length: 17 residues. CDR3 sequence: CASKPGATFNSGNTIYF. For the CDR3, the DNA is TGCGCCAGCAAACCGGGAGCAACCTTCAACTCTGGAAACACCATATATTTT.

The chain is built from TRBV20-1 and TRBJ2-7; perhaps TRBD1 as D (6 bases). The CDR3 contains 12 residues. Germline assignment: CDR1 DFQATT and CDR2 SNEGSKA (reference sequence). The ends were cut back, 3 bases at V and 5 bases at J, with 11 bases in the middle. In nucleotides, the CDR3 is TGCAGTGCTAGCAGGGGTGTTGACGAGCAGTACTTC. The encoded protein is CSASRGVDEQYF.

The CDR3 DNA sequence: TGCAGCGTTGAATGGGGTAGGGGAAGTGAGCAGTTCTTC. This sequence encodes CSVEWGRGSEQFF. The chain joins TRBV29-1 to TRBJ2-1; the D gene is possibly TRBD1 (5 bases). Trimming left V 2 bases short and J 9 bases short, with 14 bases between. The CDR3 is 13 amino acids. The V gene's germline CDR1 is SQVTM and CDR2 ANQGSEA.

In this sample, this clonotype turned up a few times. The V and J genes are TRBV9 and TRBJ2-3, with 8 bases that match TRBD1. This CDR3 has 15 residues. The germline CDR1 and CDR2 sequences are SGDLS and YYNGEE. V dropped 3 bases and J dropped 4; count of bases not matched to a gene: 7. CDR3 sequence reads: CASSEDRGRADTQYF. In DNA, the CDR3 is TGTGCCAGCAGCGAAGACAGGGGAAGGGCAGATACGCAGTATTTT.

This clonotype occurred a few times. The chain recombines TRBV2 with TRBJ2-3; the match to TRBD1 covers 10 bases. Germline V lookup: CDR1 SNHLY, CDR2 FYNNEI. V was pared by 6 bases and J by 6 bases, with 6 bases of the junction left unmatched. The CDR3 covers 14 residues. The CDR3 region has the DNA TGTGCCAGCAGGCGACAGGGGGCGCGGGATACGCAGTATTTT. Translated, it gives CASRRQGARDTQYF. The complete variable domain, with remaining parts taken from reference TRBV2 and TRBJ2-3, reads EPEVTQTPSHQVTQMGQEVILRCVPISNHLYFYWYRQILGQKVEFLVSFYNNEISEKSEIFDDQFSVERPDGSNFTLKIRSTKLEDSAMYFCASRRQGARDTQYFGPGTRLTVL.

This clonotype was detected a few times. The chain has TRBV4-2 and TRBJ2-3, with D unresolved. Between the trimmed V and J ends, which lost 0 bases and 5 bases, there was a span of 21 bases. The CDR3 runs 18 residues. Germline CDR1 and CDR2: LGHNA and YNFKEQ. The CDR3 reads CASSQDRRFFFHGDTQYF. CDR3 coding DNA: TGTGCCAGCAGCCAAGATCGTCGGTTTTTCTTTCACGGAGATACGCAGTATTTT.

This clonotype has more than one count but fewer than ten. The chain combines TRBV4-2 with TRBJ2-7; 12 bases are a match to TRBD2. Per germline, CDR1 LGHNA and CDR2 YNFKEQ. The V gene end was trimmed by 4 bases and the J gene end by 5 bases; junction bases not matched to a gene: 6. The CDR3 is 15 amino acids. This chain's CDR3 is CASSLRTSGINEQYF. Here the CDR3 DNA reads TGTGCCAGCAGCCTTCGGACTAGCGGGATAAACGAGCAGTACTTC.

This clonotype was seen a few times. The rearrangement links TRBV3-1 to TRBJ2-7; 7 bases agree with TRBD2. J lost 7 bases, V lost 1 base, and 7 bases had no gene match. This CDR3 comprises 14 residues. Germline CDR1 LGHDT, CDR2 YNNKEL (reference sequence). The CDR3 DNA follows: TGTGCCAGCAGCCAAGCCGGACTAGTGAGGGAGCAGTACTTC. The encoded protein is CASSQAGLVREQYF.

The V and J genes are TRBV19 and TRBJ2-1, with 12 nucleotides matching TRBD2. The V segment lost 3 bases and the J segment 10 bases; nucleotides outside the gene matches: 7. The germline V gene has CDR1 LNHDA and CDR2 SQIVND (reference sequence). The CDR3 contains 15 residues. CDR3 coding DNA: TGTGCCAGTAGTATTGGGCTAGCGGGAGGGCAGGAGCAGTTCTTC. Its protein is CASSIGLAGGQEQFF.

A note on this clonotype: A clone one base away is much larger, so this may be a read error. The chain is built from TRBV18 and TRBJ2-5; D might be TRBD1 (6 bases). V was cut by 4 bases and J by 11 bases, with 23 bases left in between. Per the germline V gene, CDR1 is KGHSH and CDR2 is LQKENI. This CDR3 spans 15 amino acids. The CDR3 is CASSLEQGNHNEQYF. The CDR3 DNA sequence: TGTGCCAGCTCACTGGAACAGGGCAACCACAATGAGCAGTACTTC.

The J gene is TRBJ1-1, the V gene TRBV2; D unresolved. Germline V gives CDR1 SNHLY, CDR2 FYNNEI. This CDR3 region has 14 residues. V was clipped by 4 bases and J by 4 bases, with 13 bases between them. The CDR3 region has the DNA TGTGCCAGCAGTGTATTGGGTGACGGCACTGAAGCTTTCTTT. This codes for CASSVLGDGTEAFF.

This clonotype was counted only a few times. This chain joins TRBV5-1 and TRBJ2-3; TRBD2 matches 10 bases. J gave up 6 bases and V 3 bases, and 13 bases lay outside the gene matches. CDR1 and CDR2 from the germline V gene are SGHRS and YFSETQ. The CDR3 covers 17 residues. This CDR3 is CASSSLAGVKSTDTQYF. CDR3 in DNA: TGCGCCAGCAGCTCCCTAGCGGGAGTTAAATCCACGGATACGCAGTATTTT.

The chain links TRBV4-2 to TRBJ2-2, with 7 bases that match TRBD1. With V trimmed by 4 bases and J by 5 bases, 7 bases remained unmatched. This CDR3 has 15 residues. CDR1 and CDR2 from the germline V gene are LGHNA and YNFKEQ. The CDR3: CASSPGTAPTGELFF. CDR3 DNA sequence: TGTGCCAGCAGCCCCGGGACAGCACCAACCGGGGAGCTGTTTTTT.

J is TRBJ1-1 and V is TRBV20-1; TRBD1 matches 9 bases. CDR1 and CDR2 from the germline V gene are DFQATT and SNEGSKA (reference sequence). V dropped 6 bases and J dropped 7; count of bases not matched to a gene: 12. The CDR3 length is 14 residues. CDR3 bases: TGCAGTGCCCAACAGGGGGCAGGTTGGGGTGAAGCTTTCTTT. Translated: CSAQQGAGWGEAFF.

This clonotype was recorded at least ten times. The rearrangement links TRBV5-1 to TRBJ2-5; no clear D gene. V lost 0 bases and J lost 5, with 2 bases in between. The CDR3 is made up of 11 amino acids. Germline-derived CDR1 and CDR2 are SGHRS and YFSETQ. CDR3 sequence (DNA): TGCGCCAGCAGCTTGGACGAGACCCAGTACTTC. Translating gives CASSLDETQYF. The variable domain in full, completed from reference TRBV5-1 and TRBJ2-5, reads KAGVTQTPRYLIKTRGQQVTLSCSPISGHRSVSWYQQTPGQGLQFLFEYFSETQRNKGNFPGRFSGRQFSNSRSEMNVSTLELGDSALYLCASSLDETQYFGPGTRLLVL.

This clonotype appeared a few times. J is TRBJ1-2 and V is TRBV5-1; 7 positions agree with TRBD1. Germline CDR1 and CDR2: SGHRS and YFSETQ. V lost 4 bases, J lost 5 bases, and 8 bases stayed unmatched. The CDR3 runs 14 residues. The CDR3 DNA reads as TGCGCCAGCAGCCCGACAGGGACCAGTTATGGCTACACCTTC. Amino acid sequence: CASSPTGTSYGYTF.

The rearrangement joins TRBV4-2 to TRBJ2-4; tentatively, D is TRBD1 or TRBD2 (6 bases each). CDR1 is LGHNA and CDR2 is YNFKEQ in the germline V gene. CDR3 length equals 16 residues. V lost 0 bases, J lost 9 bases, and 18 bases lay in between. The CDR3 region is CASSQDGPGGVGIQYF. CDR3 coding DNA: TGTGCCAGCAGCCAAGATGGTCCCGGGGGCGTGGGCATTCAGTACTTC.

This chain links TRBV6-1 with TRBJ2-7; D is unresolved. Trimming removed 8 bases from V and 3 bases from J, with 8 bases in between. Per the germline V gene, CDR1 is MNHNS and CDR2 is SASEGT. The length of the CDR3 is 11 residues. The CDR3 DNA sequence: TGTGCCAGCGAGAACAGCTACGAGCAGTACTTC. Translated, it gives CASENSYEQYF.

The chain has TRBV24-1 and TRBJ2-3; D not certain. CDR3 size: 12 residues. The V gene's germline CDR1 is KGHDR and CDR2 SFDVKD. Between the trimmed V and J ends, which lost 3 bases and 4 bases, there was a span of 4 bases. In DNA form, the CDR3 reads TGTGCCACCAGTGATACTGCAGATACGCAGTATTTT. Translation: CATSDTADTQYF.

As DNA, the CDR3 is TGTGCCAGCGCCTACCGGGACAGGGGATCCTACGAGCAGTACTTC. As protein: CASAYRDRGSYEQYF. This chain joins TRBV28 and TRBJ2-7, with 10 positions matching TRBD1. The V gene end was trimmed by 8 bases and the J gene end by 1 base; junction bases not matched to a gene: 8. The V gene's germline CDR1 is MDHEN and CDR2 SYDVKM. The CDR3 contains 15 residues. The full variable domain, in which reference TRBV28 and TRBJ2-7 provide the parts outside the CDR3, is DVKVTQSSRYLVKRTGEKVFLECVQDMDHENMFWYRQDPGLGLRLIYFSYDVKMKEKGDIPEGYSVSREKKERFSLILESASTNQTSMYLCASAYRDRGSYEQYFGPGTRLTVT.

This clonotype appeared a few times. V gene TRBV4-1 combines with J gene TRBJ2-5; D remains ambiguous. From germline, CDR1 is MGHRA and CDR2 YSYEKL. V dropped 3 bases and J dropped 1 base, with 12 bases sitting between them. This CDR3 is built from 15 residues. CDR3 nucleotides: TGCGCCAGCAGCCAGCACACAACGTCCCAAGAGACCCAGTACTTC. Protein product: CASSQHTTSQETQYF.

The chain uses TRBV5-1 and TRBJ2-1, with 9 nucleotides matching TRBD1. Germline assignment: CDR1 SGHRS and CDR2 YFSETQ. Trimming at V came to 4 bases and at J to 6 bases, leaving 8 bases not matched to a gene. This CDR3 region has 15 residues. The CDR3, as DNA: TGCGCCAGCAGCCGTGGGACAGGGATCAGCAATGAGCAGTTCTTC. It encodes CASSRGTGISNEQFF.

This clonotype has just a few counts. The chain uses TRBV7-9 and TRBJ1-2, with 8 bases that match TRBD1. Germline V lookup: CDR1 SEHNR, CDR2 FQNEAQ (reference sequence). With V trimmed by 4 bases and J by 3 bases, 4 bases remained unmatched. There are 14 residues in the CDR3. CDR3 nucleotide sequence: TGTGCCAGCAGCTCCGGGACAGGACACTATGGCTACACCTTC. This codes for CASSSGTGHYGYTF.

The sample holds a few counts of this clonotype. The J gene is TRBJ2-7, the V gene TRBV28, with 9 bases that match TRBD1. Germline CDR1 MDHEN, CDR2 SYDVKM. This CDR3 is built from 14 residues. V dropped 5 bases and J dropped 5; count of bases not matched to a gene: 7. Written as DNA, the CDR3 is TGTGCCAGCAGTCTGACAGGGGGGGGTAACGAGCAGTACTTC. Translation gives CASSLTGGGNEQYF.

This clonotype has a handful of counts. The rearrangement joins TRBV10-3 to TRBJ2-1; a possible D gene is TRBD2 (5 bases). The germline V and J ends were trimmed by 0 bases and 5 bases, with 11 bases remaining between them. The CDR3 loop spans 15 amino acids. Germline-derived CDR1 and CDR2 are ENHRY and SYGVKD. The DNA for the CDR3 is TGTGCCATCAGTGAGTCAACCGCCGGGGACAATGAGCAGTTCTTC. As protein: CAISESTAGDNEQFF.

This CDR3 is CASSPSTGTQYNEQFF. The CDR3 DNA sequence: TGTGCCAGCAGTCCCAGCACCGGGACACAGTACAATGAGCAGTTCTTC. The V and J genes are TRBV12-3 or TRBV12-4 and TRBJ2-1, with TRBD1 as a possible D gene (6 bases). This CDR3 has 16 residues. V shed 5 bases and J shed 4 bases, with 18 bases lying between them.

The chain recombines TRBV20-1 with TRBJ2-1, with D unclear. The germline V gene has CDR1 DFQATT and CDR2 SNEGSKA (reference sequence). V dropped 3 bases and J dropped 9 bases, with 15 bases sitting between them. The CDR3 runs to 13 residues. CDR3 DNA: TGCAGTGCTAGTCTGGTAGCCGTCGGTGAGCAGTTCTTC. Residues: CSASLVAVGEQFF.

The CDR3 reads CASIDFIRGYEQYF. Here the CDR3 DNA reads TGTGCCAGCATCGACTTCATCAGGGGTTACGAGCAGTACTTC. The rearrangement joins TRBV28 to TRBJ2-7, with TRBD1 as a possible D gene (6 bases). CDR3 length: 14 residues. Looked up from germline, CDR1 is MDHEN and CDR2 is SYDVKM. Trimming left V 7 bases short and J 4 bases short, with 17 bases between.

The gene calls are TRBV3-1 and TRBJ2-1, with unresolved D. V was shortened by 1 base and J by 1 base, with 11 bases between the two germline ends. Germline-derived CDR1 and CDR2 are LGHDT and YNNKEL (reference sequence). The CDR3 consists of 16 residues. Here the CDR3 reads CASSQGSRLSYNEQFF. The DNA for the CDR3 is TGTGCCAGCAGCCAAGGGAGTCGCCTTTCCTACAATGAGCAGTTCTTC.

This clonotype was observed a few times. The J gene is TRBJ1-4, the V gene TRBV10-3; D may be TRBD1 (6 bases). The CDR3 is 12 residues long. The V end was cut by 7 bases, the J end by 3 bases, with 6 bases between. The V gene's germline CDR1 is ENHRY and CDR2 SYGVKD. The CDR3 spells CAIKGANEKLFF. The CDR3 DNA is TGTGCCATCAAGGGGGCTAATGAAAAACTGTTTTTT.

This clonotype was detected only a few times. The chain carries TRBV6-8 and TRBJ2-7; 10 bases agree with TRBD1. CDR3 length: 14 amino acids. V shed 2 bases, J shed 5 bases, and the junction held 3 bases outside the gene matches. The germline CDR1 and CDR2 sequences are MNHGY and SAAAGT. CDR3 amino acids: CASSYPGQGNEQYF. The DNA of the CDR3 is TGTGCCAGCAGTTACCCGGGACAGGGGAACGAGCAGTACTTC.

This clonotype occurred a few times. The chain's CDR3 is CASSLLRRFSSEQYF. In DNA, the CDR3 is TGTGCCAGCAGTTTATTACGGCGTTTTTCTAGCGAGCAGTACTTC. The J gene is TRBJ2-7, the V gene TRBV28; no clear D gene. The ends were cut back, 1 base at V and 6 bases at J, with 16 bases in the middle. This CDR3 has 15 amino acids. Germline V gives CDR1 MDHEN, CDR2 SYDVKM. The full variable domain, its missing parts supplied by reference TRBV28 and TRBJ2-7, is DVKVTQSSRYLVKRTGEKVFLECVQDMDHENMFWYRQDPGLGLRLIYFSYDVKMKEKGDIPEGYSVSREKKERFSLILESASTNQTSMYLCASSLLRRFSSEQYFGPGTRLTVT.